Following are 31 T cell receptor beta chains from one sample sequenced in a study of Graves' ophthalmopathy and Graves' hyperthyroidism. TCR beta CDR3 regions were amplified from RNA transcripts. RT-PCR with HTBI primers came first, then second-round multiplex PCR. TCRdb reprocessed the multiplex PCR reads with MiXCR, giving one entry per CDR3 protein. The repertoire consists of about 220,000 distinct CDR3 sequences, with around a fifth occurring once and the leading ten covering roughly 45%. Sequencing was performed on peripheral blood. The receptors here all came from a woman aged 45-59 years with Graves' ophthalmopathy.

This clonotype occurred a few times. The V and J genes are TRBV6-1 and TRBJ2-5; no firm D call. This CDR3 comprises 14 residues. Between the trimmed V and J ends, which lost 6 bases and 9 bases, there was a span of 20 bases. The germline CDR1 and CDR2 sequences are MNHNS and SASEGT. The chain's CDR3 is CASRDGQVREPQYF. The CDR3 DNA is TGTGCCAGCAGAGATGGGCAGGTTAGAGAACCCCAGTACTTC.

In this sample, this clonotype turned up once. This chain connects TRBV11-2 to TRBJ1-3; D uncertain. Germline CDR1 and CDR2: SGHAT and FQNNGV. The CDR3 contains 17 residues. V shed 0 bases and J shed 0 bases, with 12 bases lying between them. CDR3 amino acids: CASSLDGRWISGNTIYF. CDR3 bases: TGTGCCAGCAGCTTAGACGGACGGTGGATCTCTGGAAACACCATATATTTT.

In its sample, this clonotype was seen many times. The gene calls are TRBV7-2 and TRBJ2-2; no clear D. Germline V gives CDR1 SGHTA, CDR2 FQGNSA. The CDR3 is 13 amino acids. The ends were cut back, 5 bases at V and 8 bases at J, with 12 bases in the middle. CDR3: CASSPDQRGELFF. CDR3 DNA: TGTGCCAGCAGCCCAGACCAAAGGGGGGAGCTGTTTTTT.

Many counts were recorded for this clonotype. The chain uses TRBV6-5 and TRBJ1-3; no reliable D call. The CDR3 has 14 amino acids. V was cut by 3 bases and J by 2 bases, with 8 bases left in between. CDR1 MNHEY and CDR2 SVGAGI come from the germline V gene. CDR3 in DNA: TGTGCCAGCAGTTATGGGGAACCTGGAAACACCATATATTTT. Its protein is CASSYGEPGNTIYF.

This clonotype appeared a few times. The chain is built from TRBV28 and TRBJ1-1; possibly TRBD1 for D (6 bases). The germline V gene encodes CDR1 MDHEN and CDR2 SYDVKM. Deletions cut 6 bases from V and 1 base from J, with 12 bases between. This CDR3 region has 14 residues. In DNA, the CDR3 is TGTGCCAGCAGGTGGGGGCAGGGGAACACTGAAGCTTTCTTT. Translation gives CASRWGQGNTEAFF.

In its sample, this clonotype was seen many times. This chain joins TRBV3-1 and TRBJ2-7; D is unresolved. The CDR3 totals 12 residues. The germline gives CDR1 LGHDT, CDR2 YNNKEL (reference sequence). V was cut by 3 bases and J by 6 bases, with 9 bases left in between. CDR3 sequence reads: CASSQIMGEQYF. The CDR3 DNA is TGTGCCAGCAGCCAGATCATGGGCGAGCAGTACTTC.

This clonotype was detected a few times. The chain employs TRBV5-1 and TRBJ2-7; D call uncertain. This CDR3 region has 15 residues. The V end was cut by 5 bases, the J end by 0 bases, with 15 bases between. In germline, CDR1 is SGHRS, CDR2 YFSETQ. The CDR3 DNA reads as TGCGCCAGCAGTGTGGCAGACGCTAGCTCCTACGAGCAGTACTTC. Residues: CASSVADASSYEQYF.

This clonotype was seen ten or more times. CDR3 amino acids: CASSFDRGAEAFF. In DNA, the CDR3 is TGTGCCAGCAGTTTCGACAGGGGTGCTGAAGCTTTCTTT. V gene TRBV12-3 or TRBV12-4 combines with J gene TRBJ1-1, with 8 bases identical to TRBD1. Trimming cost V 3 bases and J 6 bases; bases outside gene matches: 3. This CDR3 is built from 13 residues.

The chain recombines TRBV12-3 or TRBV12-4 with TRBJ2-3, with 8 bases lining up with TRBD2. V was pared by 6 bases and J by 1 base, with 3 bases of the junction left unmatched. CDR3 length equals 14 residues. The CDR3, as DNA: TGTGCCAGCAGCCCGGGACTAGGCACAGATACGCAGTATTTT. This encodes CASSPGLGTDTQYF.

Ten or more counts support this clonotype. The chain links TRBV19 to TRBJ1-2; weak D call: TRBD1 (6 bases). CDR1 LNHDA and CDR2 SQIVND come from the germline V gene (reference sequence). The CDR3 sequence is 14 residues long. V was clipped by 6 bases and J by 2 bases, with 13 bases between them. CDR3 residues: CASSREGGNYGYTF. The CDR3 DNA follows: TGTGCCAGTAGCCGCGAGGGGGGAAACTATGGCTACACCTTC.

Here the CDR3 DNA reads TGTGCCAGCAGTTGGAAAGGGGGGACTGAAGCTTTCTTT. Its translation: CASSWKGGTEAFF. The chain uses TRBV27 and TRBJ1-1; a weak D match, TRBD1 (6 bases). This CDR3 is built from 13 residues. The ends were cut back, 4 bases at V and 5 bases at J, with 11 bases in the middle. Germline assignment: CDR1 MNHEY and CDR2 SMNVEV (reference sequence).

This clonotype was detected many times. The rearrangement uses TRBV20-1 and TRBJ2-5; D not certain. Germline CDR1 and CDR2: DFQATT and SNEGSKA (reference sequence). The CDR3 spans 13 residues. V lost 8 bases and J lost 4, with 17 bases in between. CDR3 DNA: TGCAGTTCGTCCCCCCCCGGCCCAGAGACCCAGTACTTC. Amino acid sequence: CSSSPPGPETQYF.

This chain links TRBV6-2 or TRBV6-3 with TRBJ2-2; TRBD2 might be the D (6 bases). Germline lookup yields CDR1 MNHEY and CDR2 SVGEGT. This CDR3 is 18 amino acids long. The ends were cut back, 6 bases at V and 0 bases at J, with 20 bases in the middle. CDR3 nucleotides: TGTGCCAGCAGACACAACTTTCTAGCGCGAGCGAACACCGGGGAGCTGTTTTTT. This codes for CASRHNFLARANTGELFF.

This rearrangement joins TRBV4-2 to TRBJ1-1, with 10 bases fitting TRBD1. Trimming took 1 base from V and 6 from J; bases not matched to a gene: 11. CDR1 and CDR2 (germline): LGHNA, YNFKEQ. The CDR3 is made up of 17 amino acids. CDR3 nucleotides: TGTGCCAGCAGCCAAGCATCCGCCCTGGGACAGGGGTCTGAAGCTTTCTTT. Translating gives CASSQASALGQGSEAFF.

This chain uses TRBV12-3 or TRBV12-4 with TRBJ2-7, with 14 bases aligning to TRBD2. V dropped 4 bases and J dropped 7; count of bases not matched to a gene: 6. CDR3 length: 15 amino acids. CDR3 loop: CASSSTSGRAREQYF. Here the CDR3 DNA reads TGTGCCAGCAGTTCGACTAGCGGGAGGGCGAGGGAGCAGTACTTC.

J is TRBJ1-2 and V is TRBV3-1; D perhaps matches TRBD1 (6 bases). The germline V gene encodes CDR1 LGHDT and CDR2 YNNKEL (reference sequence). V shed 2 bases and J shed 7 bases, with 8 bases lying between them. This CDR3 contains 12 residues. The CDR3 DNA follows: TGTGCCAGCAGCCAAAGGGGGGCTGGCTACACCTTC. It encodes CASSQRGAGYTF.

The V and J genes are TRBV6-2 or TRBV6-3 and TRBJ1-1; the match to TRBD1 covers 8 bases. Germline lookup yields CDR1 MNHEY and CDR2 SVGEGT. V was clipped by 4 bases and J by 1 base; unmatched bases: 8. The CDR3 runs 16 residues. The CDR3 here is CASSSPWTGPNTEAFF. The CDR3 DNA sequence: TGTGCCAGCAGTTCACCTTGGACAGGGCCGAACACTGAAGCTTTCTTT.

This clonotype was detected many times. The V and J genes are TRBV5-4 and TRBJ1-1; the D gene is possibly TRBD1 (6 bases). CDR3 length: 16 residues. CDR1 SGHNT and CDR2 YYREEE come from the germline V gene (reference sequence). Trimming took off 4 bases at V and 0 bases at J, with 16 bases between the two ends. The CDR3 nucleotides are TGTGCCAGCAGCCGAGGACAGACCCTCATGAACACTGAAGCTTTCTTT. Amino acid sequence: CASSRGQTLMNTEAFF.

The table lists this clonotype with many counts. J is TRBJ1-2 and V is TRBV10-2; the match to TRBD1 covers 10 bases. V lost 3 bases to trimming and J lost 7 bases; unmatched junction nucleotides: 5. The CDR3 spans 14 residues. Germline V gene data show CDR1 as WSHSY and CDR2 as SAAADI. The DNA for the CDR3 is TGCGCCAGCAGTGAACGACAGGGGGCTGCTGGCTACACCTTC. Amino acid sequence: CASSERQGAAGYTF.

Ten or more counts support this clonotype. V is TRBV6-5 and J is TRBJ1-6; a weak D match, TRBD1 (5 bases). The V end was cut by 6 bases, the J end by 8 bases, with 17 bases between. The CDR3 spans 15 residues. Germline values: CDR1 MNHEY, CDR2 SVGAGI. CDR3 residues: CASSPTGEGHSPLHF. CDR3 coding DNA: TGTGCCAGCAGCCCTACAGGAGAGGGGCATTCACCCCTCCACTTT.

The genes are TRBV19 and TRBJ1-4; D is unresolved. The germline V and J ends were trimmed by 3 bases and 0 bases, with 5 bases remaining between them. The CDR3 sequence is 14 residues long. Germline lookup yields CDR1 LNHDA and CDR2 SQIVND (reference sequence). The CDR3 DNA reads TGTGCCAGTAGTATCCGCACAACTAATGAAAAACTGTTTTTT. Protein: CASSIRTTNEKLFF.

This clonotype was counted a few times. The chain couples TRBV2 to TRBJ2-5; D call uncertain. The CDR3 totals 12 residues. V lost 0 bases and J 5 bases, leaving 4 bases between the germline ends. Germline V gene data show CDR1 as SNHLY and CDR2 as FYNNEI. The CDR3 here is CASSEARETQYF. The CDR3 coding sequence is TGTGCCAGCAGTGAAGCAAGGGAGACCCAGTACTTC.

The sample holds one count of this clonotype. One base away lies a much larger clone, so this may be a sequencing read error. This likely comes from a read error, as the CDR3 has no conserved phenylalanine or tryptophan at its end. The J gene is TRBJ1-1, the V gene TRBV20-1, with 9 bases that match TRBD1. Germline CDR1 is DFQATT and CDR2 is SNEGSKA (reference sequence). The length of the CDR3 is 15 residues. V was pared by 4 bases and J by 0 bases, with 6 bases of the junction left unmatched. The CDR3 region has the DNA TGCAGTGCTATAGGGACAGGGATACTGAACACTGAAGCTTTCTCT. It encodes CSAIGTGILNTEAFS.

Comment on this clonotype: A much larger clone is a single base away; this may be a read error. The chain joins TRBV3-1 to TRBJ2-5, with 7 bases matching TRBD1. The CDR3 has 13 residues. Germline lookup yields CDR1 LGHDT and CDR2 YNNKEL (reference sequence). As DNA, the CDR3 is TGTGCCAGGAGCCCGGGACAGCCGGGGACCCAGTACTTC. Translation: CARSPGQPGTQYF.

This clonotype was recorded once. The V and J genes are TRBV27 and TRBJ1-6; a weak D match, TRBD1 (6 bases). Trimming removed 3 bases from V and 4 bases from J, with 13 bases in between. Germline V gene lookup returns CDR1 MNHEY and CDR2 SMNVEV (reference sequence). This CDR3 region has 16 residues. The DNA for the CDR3 is TGTGCCAGCAGTTTCACAGGGAATGGATATAATTCACCCCTCCACTTT. This sequence encodes CASSFTGNGYNSPLHF.

The sample holds many counts of this clonotype. The rearrangement uses TRBV7-2 and TRBJ2-7; perhaps TRBD2 as D (5 bases). Germline-derived CDR1 and CDR2 are SGHTA and FQGNSA. Trimming shortened V by 5 bases and J by 3 bases, and 17 bases separated the two germline ends. This CDR3 has 15 amino acids. The CDR3 protein is CASSLAGSRDYEQYF. CDR3 nucleotide sequence: TGTGCCAGCAGCCTCGCGGGTAGCCGGGACTACGAGCAGTACTTC.

The sample holds many counts of this clonotype. The rearrangement links TRBV6-2 or TRBV6-3 to TRBJ1-3; no definite D call. Trimming took off 0 bases at V and 1 base at J, with 7 bases between the two ends. Germline-derived CDR1 and CDR2 are MNHEY and SVGEGT. The CDR3 spans 15 residues. The CDR3 DNA reads as TGTGCCAGCAGTTACTCGGGGTTATCTGGAAACACCATATATTTT. Amino acid sequence: CASSYSGLSGNTIYF.

The table lists this clonotype with many counts. This chain connects TRBV4-1 to TRBJ2-5; no reliable D call. Germline CDR1 is MGHRA and CDR2 is YSYEKL. This CDR3 spans 13 amino acids. The V gene lost 1 base and the J gene lost 5 bases, with 8 bases spanning the gap. CDR3 DNA: TGCGCCAGCAGCCAAGGGTATTCGGAGACCCAGTACTTC. It yields the protein CASSQGYSETQYF.

This clonotype was detected ten times or more. The J gene is TRBJ2-3, the V gene TRBV12-5, with 11 nucleotides matching TRBD1. With V trimmed by 1 base and J by 7 bases, 7 bases remained unmatched. The CDR3 covers 16 residues. The V gene's germline CDR1 is LGHNT and CDR2 FRNRAP. This chain's CDR3 is CASGLEGQGGGNTQYF. CDR3 coding DNA: TGTGCTAGTGGTTTGGAGGGACAGGGGGGTGGAAATACGCAGTATTTT.

At least ten counts were recorded for this clonotype. The chain has TRBV6-5 and TRBJ1-3, with D hard to call. The CDR3 contains 13 residues. V lost 6 bases, J lost 4 bases, and 10 bases lay in between. From germline, CDR1 is MNHEY and CDR2 SVGAGI. CDR3 protein: CASRYPSGNTIYF. CDR3 coding DNA: TGTGCCAGCAGATACCCGTCGGGAAACACCATATATTTT.

This clonotype occurred many times. The chain is built from TRBV29-1 and TRBJ1-2; TRBD1 aligns across 7 bases. V trimming: 4 bases; J trimming: 3 bases; junction bases outside the gene matches: 2. Germline assignment: CDR1 SQVTM and CDR2 ANQGSEA. The CDR3 extends over 12 amino acids. Here the CDR3 DNA reads TGCAGCGTTGTAACAGGGGACTATGGCTACACCTTC. Translating gives CSVVTGDYGYTF. The complete variable domain, with remaining parts taken from reference TRBV29-1 and TRBJ1-2, reads SAVISQKPSRDICQRGTSLTIQCQVDSQVTMMFWYRQQPGQSLTLIATANQGSEATYESGFVIDKFPISRPNLTFSTLTVSNMSPEDSSIYLCSVVTGDYGYTFGSGTRLTVV.